A selection of T cell receptor beta chains follows, all from one sample in a study of PD-L1 blockade in urothelial cancer. Clones were sequenced by immunoSEQ multiplex PCR, and TCRdb holds only the in-frame ones, with some missing. The sample has roughly 39,000 clones, approximately 93% seen once. The sample was PBMCs, taken around atezolizumab (anti-PD-L1) treatment. Receptors were obtained from a woman in her fifties or sixties with urothelial cancer. CDR3s include the opening cysteine and the closing phenylalanine or tryptophan. A D gene is named only where the DNA matches it firmly. Size values are once, few and many counts, or a class for expanded clones, and some rows have none.

>TRBD2|TRBV4-3|NA|TRBJ2-7
TGCGCCAGCAGCCAAGTGGCTAGCGGGACCTACGAGCAGTACTTC
CASSQVASGTYEQYF
>TRBD1|TRBV5-1|NA|TRBJ1-2
TGCGCCAGCAGCTTGGGCACCGGGACAGGGTATGGCTACACCTTC
CASSLGTGTGYGYTF
>TRBD1|TRBV25-1|NA|TRBJ1-5
TGTGCCAGCAGTGAAGAGGGGGCGCATCAGCCCCAGCATTTT
CASSEEGAHQPQHF
>TRBD1|TRBV5-1|NA|TRBJ1-2
TGCGCCAGCAGCTTGGAGGGACAGGGAAGAAATGGCTACACCTTC
CASSLEGQGRNGYTF
>NA|TRBV19|NA|TRBJ1-1
TGTGCCAGTAGTTCCGGACTTTCGAACACTGAAGCTTTCTTT
CASSSGLSNTEAFF
>NA|TRBV28|NA|TRBJ2-2
TGTGCCAGCAGTTTCCAGAACACCGGGGAGCTGTTTTTT
CASSFQNTGELFF
>NA|TRBV27|NA|TRBJ2-7
TGTGCCAGCAGTTGGCAGGAAGGCTACGAGCAGTACTTC
CASSWQEGYEQYF
>TRBD2|TRBV11-2|once|TRBJ2-1
TGTGCCAGCAGCGCCCGACTAGCGGACTCCTACAATGAGCAGTTCTTC
CASSARLADSYNEQFF
>TRBD2|TRBV6-1|NA|TRBJ2-1
TGTGCCAGCACAGGGAATAGCGGGAATTACAATGAGCAGTTCTTC
CASTGNSGNYNEQFF
>TRBD2|TRBV29-1|NA|TRBJ2-7
TGCAGCGTTGAGCTTTGGGGGGAGGGCCCGACCTACGAGCAGTACTTC
CSVELWGEGPTYEQYF
>TRBD2|TRBV7-9|NA|TRBJ2-5
TGTGCCAGCAGCTTGGCTAGCGGATACCAAGAGACCCAGTACTTC
CASSLASGYQETQYF
>NA|TRBV6-1|NA|TRBJ2-3
TGTGCCAGCAGAGCAAAGGGACTTGTCACAGATACGCAGTATTTT
CASRAKGLVTDTQYF
>NA|TRBV5-5|NA|TRBJ1-4
TGTGCCAGCAGCTTGGGAGGGATTAATGAAAAACTGTTTTTT
CASSLGGINEKLFF
>TRBD2|TRBV15|NA|TRBJ2-7
TGTGCCACCAGCAGGTCTCGGGGTTCGGGAGGCTACGAGCAGTACTTC
CATSRSRGSGGYEQYF
>TRBD1|TRBV14|once|TRBJ1-1
TGTGCCAGCAGCCGGGGACAGGGGGCACCCTTTCTGGGGGCTTTCTTT
CASSRGQGAPFLGAFF
>NA|TRBV6-1|NA|TRBJ2-7
TGTGCCAGCAGTGAGGGCAGGGGCCGCTACGAGCAGTACTTC
CASSEGRGRYEQYF
>NA|TRBV13|NA|TRBJ1-4
TGTGCCAGCAGCACGACTTTAGTGGCAACTAATGAAAAACTGTTTTTT
CASSTTLVATNEKLFF
>TRBD2|TRBV5-1|NA|TRBJ2-1
TGCGCCAGCAGTTCTCTAGCGGGAGCGGCTGAGCAGTTCTTC
CASSSLAGAAEQFF
>TRBD1|TRBV28|NA|TRBJ1-5
TGTGCCAGCAGTCCGAGGGACAGGGGGTATCAGCCCCAGCATTTT
CASSPRDRGYQPQHF
>TRBD2|TRBV14|NA|TRBJ2-2
TGTGCCAGCAGCCAAGGACTAGCGGATACCGGGGAGCTGTTTTTT
CASSQGLADTGELFF
>NA|TRBV19|NA|TRBJ2-2
TGTGCCAGTAGTTTCCAGGGACAGAACACCGGGGAGCTGTTTTTT
CASSFQGQNTGELFF
>TRBD1|TRBV19|NA|TRBJ2-7
TGTGCCAGTAGTATCGGACAGGCAATCTACGAGCAGTACTTC
CASSIGQAIYEQYF
>NA|TRBV7-2|NA|TRBJ1-4
TGTGCCAGCAGCTTAAATTCTGGCGAAAAACTGTTTTTT
CASSLNSGEKLFF
>TRBD1|TRBV6-5|NA|TRBJ1-1
TGTGCCAGCAGTAGAGACAGGGGGACGACTGAAGCTTTCTTT
CASSRDRGTTEAFF
>TRBD1|TRBV28|once|TRBJ2-7
TGTGCCAGCAGGAACCGGGACAGACCTTACTACGAGCAGTACTTC
CASRNRDRPYYEQYF
>TRBD2|TRBV5-1|NA|TRBJ2-7
TGCGCCAGCAGCTTGGGACTAGCGGGAGGTGAGCAGTACTTC
CASSLGLAGGEQYF
>TRBD2|TRBV7-2|NA|TRBJ2-7
TGTGCCAGCAGCCCAGAACTAGCGGGATCCCCCTACGAGCAGTACTTC
CASSPELAGSPYEQYF
>NA|TRBV5-6|NA|TRBJ2-7
TGTGCCAGCAGCTTCAACGCGGGTTCCTACGAGCAGTACTTC
CASSFNAGSYEQYF
>TRBD1|TRBV7-9|NA|TRBJ2-6
TGTGCCAGCAGCTCGGCCCAGACAGGGACTGGGGCCAACGTCCTGACTTTC
CASSSAQTGTGANVLTF
>NA|TRBV13|NA|TRBJ2-7
TGTGCCAGCAGCTTAGTAGGGGAAGTGTACGAGCAGTACTTC
CASSLVGEVYEQYF
>TRBD2|TRBV4-1|NA|TRBJ2-5
TGCGCCAGCAGCCGTCCGGGACTAGCGGAGGTCCAGTACTTC
CASSRPGLAEVQYF
>NA|TRBV27|NA|TRBJ2-7
TGTGCCAGCAGCCCGGAGAGGTTTTATCCCTACGAGCAGTACTTC
CASSPERFYPYEQYF
>NA|TRBV7-2|NA|TRBJ1-2
TGTGCCAGCAGCTTAGATCGGGGAAGTGGTGGCTACACCTTC
CASSLDRGSGGYTF
>TRBD1|TRBV7-3|NA|TRBJ2-6
TGTGCCAGCGCCCTGGCCGGACAGGGGCGCGGGGCCAACGTCCTGACTTTC
CASALAGQGRGANVLTF
>NA|TRBV7-3|NA|TRBJ2-1
TGTGCCAGCAGCTTGGAAAGGGGGAATGAGCAGTTCTTC
CASSLERGNEQFF
>NA|TRBV4-2|NA|TRBJ1-1
TGTGCCAGCAGCCAAGATGAGGGCAGCCCACAAGCTTTCTTT
CASSQDEGSPQAFF
>TRBD2|TRBV11-3|NA|TRBJ2-1
TGTGCCAGCAGCTTAGAGCCCGTAGCGGGAGGGTACAATGAGCAGTTCTTC
CASSLEPVAGGYNEQFF
>TRBD2|TRBV5-8|NA|TRBJ2-1
TGTGCCAGCAGCTTGCGGTCTAGCGGGTCATACAATGAGCAGTTCTTC
CASSLRSSGSYNEQFF
>TRBD1|TRBV7-7|NA|TRBJ2-7
TGTGCCAGCAGCCGAGGCCTGGACAGGGGCTACGAGCAGTACTTC
CASSRGLDRGYEQYF
>TRBD2|TRBV6-5|NA|TRBJ2-7
TGTGCCAGCAGCTACCAAACGGGGGGGGTTCTGTCCTTC
CASSYQTGGVLSF
>TRBD2|TRBV19|once|TRBJ2-7
TGTGCCAGTAGTTGGACTAGCGGGAGGCGGGGCTTCGAGCAGTACTTC
CASSWTSGRRGFEQYF
>TRBD2|TRBV7-2|NA|TRBJ2-3
TGTGCCAGCAGCTTAGCGGGAGGGCACACAGATACGCAGTATTTT
CASSLAGGHTDTQYF
>TRBD2|TRBV2|NA|TRBJ2-5
TGTGCCAGCAGTGGGGGGGGAGTAGCGGTCAACCAAGAGACCCAGTACTTC
CASSGGGVAVNQETQYF